This TCR beta chain was sequenced during a study of shared clonotypes between healthy human individuals. Whole-study results and caveats: Between a few donors, naive CD4 clonotypes were shared at a level of approximately 5%. Researchers found naive subsets generally carried larger estimated richness than memory subsets. Only a few donors were included, so the genetic and exposure-history diversity represented was limited.

The CDR3 loop spans 15 amino acids. The germline gives CDR1 MDHEN, CDR2 SYDVKM. V lost 8 bases to trimming and J lost 2 bases; unmatched junction nucleotides: 6. As for this clone: Its antigen is currently unknown.

The study drew its donors from healthy HIV-negative adults without recent acute infections or vaccinations. The assay was immunoSEQ multiplex PCR, and TCRdb's table has in-frame clones only and misses some. The sample lists around 990,000 clones; 70% to 85% were seen once. The TCR originated in a man between 18 and 29 years old in good health. Some clones in this sample may be carry-over from other donors' samples. Material: memory CD4+ T cells from PBMCs. Subset noted: CD45RA-negative fraction. This chain links TRBV28 with TRBJ1-5, with TRBD1 matching over 10 bases. CDR3 coding DNA: TGTGCCAGCGTGACGACAGGGGGCCGCAATCAGCCCCAGCATTTT. Protein sequence: CASVTTGGRNQPQHF.